Each of the 19 T cell receptor beta chains below was sequenced from the same sample in a study of CD8+CD57+ T cells in acquired aplastic anemia listed by TCRdb under 2018. Flow cytometry had shown CD8+CD57+ cell expansion in the patients selected for sequencing. Sequencing was performed on an Illumina HiSeq 2000. Genomic DNA was used as template for profiling of TCR beta VDJ combinations and CDR3 sequences. Clones were called with MiXCR by TCRdb after fastp trimmed the public reads at Q25, and only in-frame beta chains were retained. Duplicate CDR3 protein sequences are folded into a single record with the most common DNA and genes. For this sample there are about 200,000 distinct CDR3 sequences; around 49% appear just once. Of the sample, just under 20% is held by the ten largest clones. The sequenced sample was sorted CD4+, CD8+, or CD8+CD57+ T cells (not recorded which) from PBMCs. The receptors come from a human donor with aplastic anemia.

A few counts support this clonotype. The chain combines TRBV6-2 or TRBV6-3 with TRBJ1-2; no clear D gene. This CDR3 spans 13 amino acids. Trimming removed 6 bases from V and 0 bases from J, with 8 bases in between. Germline lookup yields CDR1 MNHEY and CDR2 SVGEGT. The CDR3 nucleotides read TGTGCCAGCAGGTGGCCATCTAACTATGGCTACACCTTC. It specifies CASRWPSNYGYTF.

This clonotype was found many times. V usage is TRBV7-2 and J usage is TRBJ2-1; D is uncertain. Germline V CDR1 and CDR2: SGHTA, FQGNSA. This CDR3 has 12 amino acids. The ends were cut back, 4 bases at V and 8 bases at J, with 9 bases in the middle. CDR3 bases: TGTGCCAGCAGCTCTCGTAGGGATGAGCAGTTCTTC. Its protein is CASSSRRDEQFF.

CDR3 region: CASSPDSNTGELFF. The CDR3 DNA reads TGCGCCAGCAGCCCGGACAGTAACACCGGGGAGCTGTTTTTT. The J gene is TRBJ2-2, the V gene TRBV5-1; perhaps TRBD1 as D (6 bases). Germline CDR1 and CDR2: SGHRS and YFSETQ. The CDR3 contains 14 residues. Between the trimmed V and J ends, which lost 4 bases and 2 bases, there was a span of 9 bases.

The chain carries TRBV25-1 and TRBJ2-3, with D hard to call. This CDR3 is built from 14 residues. Germline V gives CDR1 MGHDK, CDR2 SYGVNS. Between the trimmed V and J ends, which lost 3 bases and 0 bases, there was a span of 7 bases. Here the CDR3 DNA reads TGTGCCAGCAGTGAGTGGTTTAGCACAGATACGCAGTATTTT. Protein sequence: CASSEWFSTDTQYF.

This clonotype has ten or more counts. The rearrangement uses TRBV9 and TRBJ2-1; tentative D call: TRBD1 (5 bases). V was shortened by 1 base and J by 0 bases, with 11 bases between the two germline ends. This CDR3 is built from 16 residues. Per germline, CDR1 SGDLS and CDR2 YYNGEE. CDR3 bases: TGTGCCAGCAGCGTAAGTGTACAGGCCTCCTACAATGAGCAGTTCTTC. This codes for CASSVSVQASYNEQFF.

This chain links TRBV7-2 with TRBJ1-1, with 9 bases identical to TRBD1. With V trimmed by 5 bases and J by 7 bases, 8 bases remained unmatched. This CDR3 comprises 14 residues. Germline V lookup: CDR1 SGHTA, CDR2 FQGNSA. The CDR3 bases are TGTGCCAGCAGCACACAGGGGGCGGGAATTGAAGCTTTCTTT. It is translated as CASSTQGAGIEAFF.

This chain joins TRBV5-1 and TRBJ1-4, with no clear D. V lost 0 bases, J lost 7 bases, and 7 bases lay in between. The CDR3 spans 13 residues. From germline, CDR1 is SGHRS and CDR2 YFSETQ. CDR3 in DNA: TGCGCCAGCAGCTTGGATAATGGTGAAAAACTGTTTTTT. It specifies CASSLDNGEKLFF. Variable domain in full (rest from reference TRBV5-1 and TRBJ1-4): KAGVTQTPRYLIKTRGQQVTLSCSPISGHRSVSWYQQTPGQGLQFLFEYFSETQRNKGNFPGRFSGRQFSNSRSEMNVSTLELGDSALYLCASSLDNGEKLFFGSGTQLSVL.

V usage is TRBV7-2 and J usage is TRBJ1-6; the D gene is possibly TRBD1 (5 bases). In germline, CDR1 is SGHTA, CDR2 FQGNSA. The ends were cut back, 9 bases at V and 5 bases at J, with 11 bases in the middle. The CDR3 spans 13 residues. CDR3 region: CASGQGHNSPLHF. The CDR3, as DNA: TGTGCCAGTGGGCAGGGCCATAATTCACCCCTCCACTTT.

This chain connects TRBV12-3 or TRBV12-4 to TRBJ2-3; TRBD1 matches 7 bases. The V gene end was trimmed by 4 bases and the J gene end by 0 bases; junction bases not matched to a gene: 4. The CDR3 sequence is 15 residues long. This CDR3 reads CASSSGQSSTDTQYF. The CDR3 nucleotides read TGTGCCAGCAGTTCGGGACAGTCTAGCACAGATACGCAGTATTTT.

V usage is TRBV12-5 and J usage is TRBJ1-1, with unresolved D. Germline loops: CDR1 LGHNT, CDR2 FRNRAP. This CDR3 has 17 residues. The germline V and J ends were trimmed by 1 base and 1 base, with 16 bases remaining between them. The CDR3 loop is CASGLGFTVRRNTEAFF. The CDR3 bases are TGTGCTAGTGGTTTGGGCTTTACAGTGAGAAGGAACACTGAAGCTTTCTTT.

Many counts were recorded for this clonotype. The V call is TRBV7-6, the J call TRBJ1-6; perhaps TRBD1 as D (5 bases). CDR3 length: 13 residues. V lost 2 bases and J 6 bases, leaving 5 bases between the germline ends. The germline CDR1 and CDR2 sequences are SGHVS and FNYEAQ. The CDR3 DNA is TGTGCCAGCAGCTTACAGGGTAATTCACCCCTCCACTTT. As protein: CASSLQGNSPLHF.

This clonotype was counted once. V is TRBV19 and J is TRBJ2-5; perhaps TRBD2 as D (5 bases). This CDR3 is 13 amino acids long. The germline gives CDR1 LNHDA, CDR2 SQIVND (reference sequence). V was cut by 9 bases and J by 2 bases, with 13 bases left in between. CDR3 DNA sequence: TGTGCCAGCAACGGGATGCCGCAAGAGACCCAGTACTTC. This codes for CASNGMPQETQYF.

The chain recombines TRBV9 with TRBJ1-2; D may be TRBD1 (5 bases). The germline CDR1 and CDR2 sequences are SGDLS and YYNGEE. The CDR3 spans 13 residues. V lost 3 bases, J lost 3 bases, and 9 bases lay in between. CDR3 protein: CASSERGDYGYTF. CDR3 nucleotides: TGTGCCAGCAGCGAACGGGGGGACTATGGCTACACCTTC. Full variable domain (rest looked up from reference TRBV9 and TRBJ1-2): DSGVTQTPKHLITATGQRVTLRCSPRSGDLSVYWYQQSLDQGLQFLIQYYNGEERAKGNILERFSAQQFPDLHSELNLSSLELGDSALYFCASSERGDYGYTFGSGTRLTVV.

This clonotype came up many times. The V gene is TRBV5-1, the J gene TRBJ1-2, with 9 nucleotides matching TRBD1. The CDR3 spans 14 residues. The junction had 7 bases not matched to a gene; V was cut back by 6 bases and J by 4 bases. Germline V gene sequence: CDR1 SGHRS, CDR2 YFSETQ. This chain's CDR3 is CASNGQGRGYGYTF. DNA of the CDR3: TGCGCCAGCAACGGACAGGGGAGGGGCTATGGCTACACCTTC. The whole variable domain, remainder taken from reference TRBV5-1 and TRBJ1-2, is KAGVTQTPRYLIKTRGQQVTLSCSPISGHRSVSWYQQTPGQGLQFLFEYFSETQRNKGNFPGRFSGRQFSNSRSEMNVSTLELGDSALYLCASNGQGRGYGYTFGSGTRLTVV.

The V call is TRBV20-1, the J call TRBJ2-1; the match to TRBD2 covers 14 bases. CDR3 size: 14 residues. With 4 bases clipped from V and 7 bases from J, the junction kept 3 bases outside the gene matches. In germline, CDR1 is DFQATT, CDR2 SNEGSKA (reference sequence). CDR3 sequence reads: CSATGTSGSNEQFF. The CDR3 region has the DNA TGCAGTGCTACCGGGACTAGCGGGAGTAATGAGCAGTTCTTC.

Concerning this clonotype: The junction departs from the called germline gene at one end, perhaps through a read error. The V gene is TRBV6-2 or TRBV6-3, the J gene TRBJ1-3; D ambiguous. Germline V gene data show CDR1 as MNHEY and CDR2 as SVGEGT. The CDR3 consists of 12 residues. The CDR3 protein is CASSYGENAIYF. In DNA form, the CDR3 reads TGTGCCAGCAGTTACGGGGAAAACGCCATATATTTT.

This clonotype was picked up many times. The genes are TRBV11-1 and TRBJ1-6; D possibly corresponds to TRBD1 (6 bases). Per the germline V gene, CDR1 is SGHAT and CDR2 is FQDESV (reference sequence). V lost 8 bases to trimming and J lost 9 bases, with 20 bases between them. This CDR3 comprises 15 residues. The CDR3 loop is CASGLSGTFGSPLHF. For the CDR3, the DNA is TGTGCCAGCGGTCTAAGCGGGACATTCGGTTCACCCCTCCACTTT.

Many counts were recorded for this clonotype. The CDR3: CASRAGTGGIGANVLTF. CDR3 DNA sequence: TGTGCCAGCCGAGCCGGGACAGGGGGCATTGGGGCCAACGTCCTGACTTTC. This chain links TRBV2 with TRBJ2-6; the match to TRBD1 covers 12 bases. Germline V gives CDR1 SNHLY, CDR2 FYNNEI. The V segment lost 8 bases and the J segment 3 bases; nucleotides outside the gene matches: 8. The CDR3 runs 17 residues.

V is TRBV10-3 and J is TRBJ2-3; TRBD2 agrees at 7 bases. The CDR3 runs 15 residues. V dropped 5 bases and J dropped 0; count of bases not matched to a gene: 5. From germline, CDR1 is ENHRY and CDR2 SYGVKD. CDR3 loop: CAISSGAGSTDTQYF. In DNA form, the CDR3 reads TGTGCCATCAGTAGCGGGGCCGGGAGCACAGATACGCAGTATTTT.